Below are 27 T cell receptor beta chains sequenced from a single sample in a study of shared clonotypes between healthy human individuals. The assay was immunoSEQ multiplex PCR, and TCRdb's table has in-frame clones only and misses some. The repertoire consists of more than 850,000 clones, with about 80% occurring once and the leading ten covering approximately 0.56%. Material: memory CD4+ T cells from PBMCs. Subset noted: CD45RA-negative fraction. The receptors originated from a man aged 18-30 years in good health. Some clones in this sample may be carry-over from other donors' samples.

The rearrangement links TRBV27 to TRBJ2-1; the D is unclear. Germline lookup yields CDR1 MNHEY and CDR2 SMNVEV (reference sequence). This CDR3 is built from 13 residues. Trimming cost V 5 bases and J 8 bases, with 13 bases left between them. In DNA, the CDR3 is TGTGCCAGCAGTCTCAACCTAGTCTATGAGCAGTTCTTC. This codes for CASSLNLVYEQFF.

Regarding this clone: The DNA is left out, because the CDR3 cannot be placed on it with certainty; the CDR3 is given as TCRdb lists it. The CDR3 protein is CASSFGQGTTF. This sequence joins TRBV28 and TRBJ1-2; the D call TRBD1 from the table was never checked on the DNA. The CDR3 has 11 amino acids, counting both end residues. Germline loops: CDR1 MDHEN, CDR2 SYDVKM.

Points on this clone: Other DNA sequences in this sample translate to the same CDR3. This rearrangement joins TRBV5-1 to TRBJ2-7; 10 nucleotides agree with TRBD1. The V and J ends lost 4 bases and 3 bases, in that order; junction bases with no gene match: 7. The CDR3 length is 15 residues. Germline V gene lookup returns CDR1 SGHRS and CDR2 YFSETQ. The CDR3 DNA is TGCGCCAGCAGCCAGAGGGACAGGGGTAACTACGAGCAGTACTTC. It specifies CASSQRDRGNYEQYF.

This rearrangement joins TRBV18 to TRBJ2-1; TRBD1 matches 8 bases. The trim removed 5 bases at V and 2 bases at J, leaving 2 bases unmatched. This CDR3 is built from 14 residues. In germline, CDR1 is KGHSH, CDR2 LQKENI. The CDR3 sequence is CASSLTGAYNEQFF. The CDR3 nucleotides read TGTGCCAGCTCATTGACAGGGGCCTACAATGAGCAGTTCTTC.

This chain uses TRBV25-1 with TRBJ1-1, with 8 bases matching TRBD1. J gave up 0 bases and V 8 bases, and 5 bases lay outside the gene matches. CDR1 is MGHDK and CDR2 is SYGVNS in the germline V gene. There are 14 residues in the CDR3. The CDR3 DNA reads TGTGCCAGCGTCGAGACAGGGGTGAACACTGAAGCTTTCTTT. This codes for CASVETGVNTEAFF.

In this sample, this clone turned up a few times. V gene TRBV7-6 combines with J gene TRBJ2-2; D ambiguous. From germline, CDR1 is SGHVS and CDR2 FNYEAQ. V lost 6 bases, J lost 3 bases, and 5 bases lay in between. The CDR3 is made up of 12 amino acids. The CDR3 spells CASRWDTGELFF. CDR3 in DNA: TGTGCCAGCAGATGGGACACCGGGGAGCTGTTTTTT.

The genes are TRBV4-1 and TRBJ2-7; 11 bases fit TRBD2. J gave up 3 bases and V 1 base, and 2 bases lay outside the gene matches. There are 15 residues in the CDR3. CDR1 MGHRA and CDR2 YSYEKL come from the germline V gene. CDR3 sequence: CASSQGLAGIYEQYF. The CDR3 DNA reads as TGCGCCAGCAGCCAAGGACTAGCGGGGATCTACGAGCAGTACTTC.

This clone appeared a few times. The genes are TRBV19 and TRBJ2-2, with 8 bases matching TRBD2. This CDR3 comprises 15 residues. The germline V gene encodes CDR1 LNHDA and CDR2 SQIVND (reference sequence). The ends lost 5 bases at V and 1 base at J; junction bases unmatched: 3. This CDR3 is CASSAGRVNTGELFF. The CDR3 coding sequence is TGTGCCAGTAGTGCCGGGAGGGTGAACACCGGGGAGCTGTTTTTT.

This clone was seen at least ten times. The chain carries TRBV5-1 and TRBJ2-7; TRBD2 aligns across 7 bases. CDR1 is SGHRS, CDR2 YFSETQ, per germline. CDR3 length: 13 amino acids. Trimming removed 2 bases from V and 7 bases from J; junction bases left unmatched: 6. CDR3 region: CASSLGRAGEQYF. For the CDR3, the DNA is TGCGCCAGCAGCTTAGGTAGAGCGGGGGAGCAGTACTTC.

The CDR3, as DNA: TGTGCCAGCAGCTTGGTCGTGGGAGTGCAGGGTAATGAAAAACTGTTTTTT. It is translated as CASSLVVGVQGNEKLFF. The rearrangement uses TRBV5-8 and TRBJ1-4, with a tentative D call TRBD1 (5 bases). V lost 0 bases and J lost 4, with 16 bases in between. CDR1 and CDR2 (germline): SGHTS, YDEGEE. This CDR3 spans 17 amino acids.

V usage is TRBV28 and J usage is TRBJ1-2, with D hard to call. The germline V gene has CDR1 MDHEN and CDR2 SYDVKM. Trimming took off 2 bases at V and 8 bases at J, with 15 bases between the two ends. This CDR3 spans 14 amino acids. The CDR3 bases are TGTGCCAGCAGTTTAATAAAGGTGGTGCGGGGCTACACCTTC. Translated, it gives CASSLIKVVRGYTF.

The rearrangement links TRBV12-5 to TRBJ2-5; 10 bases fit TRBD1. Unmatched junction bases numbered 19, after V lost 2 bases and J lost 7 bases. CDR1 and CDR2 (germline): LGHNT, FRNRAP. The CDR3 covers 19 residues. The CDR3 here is CASGLQSSQGQGMVGTQYF. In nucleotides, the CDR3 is TGTGCTAGTGGTTTGCAGAGTAGCCAGGGACAGGGGATGGTAGGGACCCAGTACTTC.

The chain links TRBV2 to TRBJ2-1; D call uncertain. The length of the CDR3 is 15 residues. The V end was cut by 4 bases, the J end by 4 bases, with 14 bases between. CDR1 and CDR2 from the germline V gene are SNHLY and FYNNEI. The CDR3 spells CASSVSNSNYNEQFF. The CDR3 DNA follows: TGTGCCAGCAGTGTTAGCAACTCAAATTACAATGAGCAGTTCTTC.

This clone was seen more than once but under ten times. The CDR3 sequence: CASSFYQEDTQYF. In DNA, the CDR3 is TGTGCCAGCAGTTTTTACCAAGAGGATACGCAGTATTTT. V usage is TRBV25-1 and J usage is TRBJ2-3; D uncertain. Germline values: CDR1 MGHDK, CDR2 SYGVNS. V was shortened by 5 bases and J by 6 bases, with 12 bases between the two germline ends. The CDR3 runs 13 residues.

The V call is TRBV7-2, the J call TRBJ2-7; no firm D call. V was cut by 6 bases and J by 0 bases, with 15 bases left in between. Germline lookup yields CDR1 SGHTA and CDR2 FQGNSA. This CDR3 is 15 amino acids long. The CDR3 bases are TGTGCCAGCAGTTCCATGGTAGGAAGCTCCTACGAGCAGTACTTC. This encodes CASSSMVGSSYEQYF.

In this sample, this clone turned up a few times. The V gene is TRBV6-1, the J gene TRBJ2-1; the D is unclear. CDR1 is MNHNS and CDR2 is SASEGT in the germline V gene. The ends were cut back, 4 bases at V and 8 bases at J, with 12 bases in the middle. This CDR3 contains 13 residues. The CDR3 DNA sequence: TGTGCCAGCAGTGGCCAAGGTAGGGATGAGCAGTTCTTC. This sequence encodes CASSGQGRDEQFF.

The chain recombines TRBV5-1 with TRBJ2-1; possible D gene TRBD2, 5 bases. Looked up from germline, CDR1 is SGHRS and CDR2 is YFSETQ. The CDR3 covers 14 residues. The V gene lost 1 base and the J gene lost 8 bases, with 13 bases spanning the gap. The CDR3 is CASSLTGSRDEQFF. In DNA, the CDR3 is TGCGCCAGCAGCTTGACGGGGTCTAGGGATGAGCAGTTCTTC.

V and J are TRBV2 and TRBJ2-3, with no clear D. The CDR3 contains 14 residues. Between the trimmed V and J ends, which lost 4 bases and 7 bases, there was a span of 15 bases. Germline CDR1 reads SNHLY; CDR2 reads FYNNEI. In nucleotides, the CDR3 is TGTGCCAGCAGTGGTGGACCCCTCTCTTATACGCAGTATTTT. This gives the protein CASSGGPLSYTQYF. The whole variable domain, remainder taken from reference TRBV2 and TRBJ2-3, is EPEVTQTPSHQVTQMGQEVILRCVPISNHLYFYWYRQILGQKVEFLVSFYNNEISEKSEIFDDQFSVERPDGSNFTLKIRSTKLEDSAMYFCASSGGPLSYTQYFGPGTRLTVL.

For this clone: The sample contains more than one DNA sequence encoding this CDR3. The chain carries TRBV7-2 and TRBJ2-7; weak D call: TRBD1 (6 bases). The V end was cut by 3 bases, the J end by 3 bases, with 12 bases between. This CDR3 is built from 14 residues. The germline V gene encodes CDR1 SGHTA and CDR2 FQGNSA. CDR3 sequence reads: CASSLGQGYYEQYF. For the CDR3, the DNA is TGTGCCAGCAGCTTGGGCCAGGGGTACTACGAGCAGTACTTC.

The chain's CDR3 is CASSYTGGMSYEQYF. The CDR3 nucleotides are TGTGCCAGCAGTTACACAGGTGGGATGTCCTACGAGCAGTACTTC. The chain employs TRBV6-5 and TRBJ2-7; D may be TRBD1 (5 bases). Trimming stripped 2 bases from V and 1 base from J, with 12 bases between. The germline CDR1 and CDR2 sequences are MNHEY and SVGAGI. The CDR3 runs 15 residues.

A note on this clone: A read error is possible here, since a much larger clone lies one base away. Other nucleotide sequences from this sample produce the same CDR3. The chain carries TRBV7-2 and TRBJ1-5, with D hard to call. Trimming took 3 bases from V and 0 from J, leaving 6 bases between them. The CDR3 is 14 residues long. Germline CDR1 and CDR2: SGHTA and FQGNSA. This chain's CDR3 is CASSFRDSNQPQHF. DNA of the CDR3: TGTGCCAGCAGCTTCCGGGATAGCAATCAGCCCCAGCATTTT.

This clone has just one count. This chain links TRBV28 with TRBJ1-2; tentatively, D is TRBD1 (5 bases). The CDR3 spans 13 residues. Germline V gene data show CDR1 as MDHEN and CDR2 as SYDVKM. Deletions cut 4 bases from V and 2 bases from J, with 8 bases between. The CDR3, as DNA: TGTGCCAGCAGTTCACGACAGAACTATGGCTACACCTTC. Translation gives CASSSRQNYGYTF.

CDR3 sequence reads: CASSTGQLTGELFF. The DNA of the CDR3 is TGTGCCAGCAGCACCGGACAGTTAACTGGGGAGCTGTTTTTT. The chain is built from TRBV9 and TRBJ2-2; D is perhaps TRBD1 (6 bases). V was pared by 4 bases and J by 8 bases, with 15 bases between. The CDR3 totals 14 residues. The V gene's germline CDR1 is SGDLS and CDR2 YYNGEE. Based on the CDR3 plus reference TRBV9 and TRBJ2-2, the full variable domain is DSGVTQTPKHLITATGQRVTLRCSPRSGDLSVYWYQQSLDQGLQFLIQYYNGEERAKGNILERFSAQQFPDLHSELNLSSLELGDSALYFCASSTGQLTGELFFGEGSRLTVL.

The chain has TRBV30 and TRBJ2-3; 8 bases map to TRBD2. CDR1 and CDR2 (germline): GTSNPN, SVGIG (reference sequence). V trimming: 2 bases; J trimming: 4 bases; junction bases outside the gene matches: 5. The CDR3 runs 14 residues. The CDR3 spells CAWSYGRASDTQYF. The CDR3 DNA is TGTGCCTGGAGTTACGGGAGGGCCTCAGATACGCAGTATTTT.

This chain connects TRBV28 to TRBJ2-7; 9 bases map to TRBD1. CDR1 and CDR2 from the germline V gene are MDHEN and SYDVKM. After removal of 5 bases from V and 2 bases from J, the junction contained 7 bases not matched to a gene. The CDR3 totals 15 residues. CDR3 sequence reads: CASSTTGTGTYEQYF. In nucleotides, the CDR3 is TGTGCCAGCAGTACGACCGGGACAGGGACCTACGAGCAGTACTTC.

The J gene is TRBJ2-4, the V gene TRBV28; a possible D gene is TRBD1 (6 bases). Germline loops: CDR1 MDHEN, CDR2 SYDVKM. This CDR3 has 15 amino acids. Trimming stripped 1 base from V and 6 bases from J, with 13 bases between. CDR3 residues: CASSLFQGTGNIQYF. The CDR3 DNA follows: TGTGCCAGCAGTTTATTTCAGGGGACCGGAAACATTCAGTACTTC.

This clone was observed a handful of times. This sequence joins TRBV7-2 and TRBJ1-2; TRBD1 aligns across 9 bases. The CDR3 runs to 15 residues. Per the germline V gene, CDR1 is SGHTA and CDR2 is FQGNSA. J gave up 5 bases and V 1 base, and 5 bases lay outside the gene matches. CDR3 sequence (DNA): TGTGCCAGCAGCTTAGACAGGGGGCAGAGTTATGGCTACACCTTC. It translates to CASSLDRGQSYGYTF.